This T cell receptor beta chain emerged from a study of Graves' ophthalmopathy and Graves' hyperthyroidism. TCR beta CDR3 regions were amplified from RNA transcripts. HTBI primers were used in a first-round RT-PCR, which preceded a second-round multiplex PCR. TCRdb reprocessed the multiplex PCR reads via MiXCR and lists one record per CDR3 protein. The data show around 1,000,000 distinct CDR3 sequences, with about 40% seen just once and approximately 10% held by the top ten. This clonotype was picked up many times. Germline CDR1 and CDR2: DFQATT and SNEGSKA (reference sequence). The V end was cut by 5 bases, the J end by 1 base, with 14 bases between. CDR3 length: 14 amino acids.

The TCR originated in an adult man with Graves' hyperthyroidism. Sequencing was performed on peripheral blood or thyroid tissue (not recorded which). The chain couples TRBV20-1 to TRBJ1-1; a possible D gene is TRBD1 (6 bases). The CDR3 spells CSAETGTRNTEAFF. The CDR3 nucleotides read TGCAGTGCTGAAACCGGGACAAGGAACACTGAAGCTTTCTTT.